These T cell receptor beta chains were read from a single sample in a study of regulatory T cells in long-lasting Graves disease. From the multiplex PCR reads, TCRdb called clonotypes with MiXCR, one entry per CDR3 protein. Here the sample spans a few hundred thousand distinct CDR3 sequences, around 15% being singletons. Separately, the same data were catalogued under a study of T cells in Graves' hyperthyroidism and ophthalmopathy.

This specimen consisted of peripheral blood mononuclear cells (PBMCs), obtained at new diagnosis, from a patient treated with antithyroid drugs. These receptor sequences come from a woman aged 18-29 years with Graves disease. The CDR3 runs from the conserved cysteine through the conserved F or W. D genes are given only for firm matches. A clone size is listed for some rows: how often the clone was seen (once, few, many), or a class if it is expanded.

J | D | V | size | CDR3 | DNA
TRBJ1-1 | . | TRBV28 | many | CASNSRYTEAFF | TGTGCCAGCAACAGCAGGTACACTGAAGCTTTCTTT
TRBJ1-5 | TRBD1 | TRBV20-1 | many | CSAQRDSGNQPQHF | TGCAGTGCCCAGAGGGACAGCGGCAATCAGCCCCAGCATTTT
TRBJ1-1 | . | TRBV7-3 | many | CASSLSLGEDTEAFF | TGTGCCAGCAGCTTAAGTCTGGGGGAGGACACTGAAGCTTTCTTT
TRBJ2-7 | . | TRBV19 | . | CASSIPGRDEQYF | TGTGCCAGTAGTATCCCAGGCCGGGACGAGCAGTACTTC
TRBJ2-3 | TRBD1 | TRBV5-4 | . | CASIPDRDITDTQYF | TGTGCCAGCATCCCAGACAGGGATATCACAGATACGCAGTATTTT
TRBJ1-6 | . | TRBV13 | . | CASSSGGEGSYSPLHF | TGTGCCAGCAGCTCCGGAGGGGAGGGCTCGTATTCACCCCTCCACTTT
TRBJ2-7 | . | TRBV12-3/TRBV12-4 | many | CASSWGPEQYF | TGTGCCAGCAGTTGGGGTCCCGAGCAGTACTTC
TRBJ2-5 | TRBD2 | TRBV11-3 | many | CASSLGLATQETQYF | TGTGCCAGCAGTCTGGGACTAGCGACACAAGAGACCCAGTACTTC
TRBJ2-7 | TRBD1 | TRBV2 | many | CASNGPGQAYYEQYF | TGTGCCAGCAACGGACCCGGACAGGCGTACTACGAGCAGTACTTC
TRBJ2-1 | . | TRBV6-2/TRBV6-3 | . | CASSRASQNRGEQFF | TGTGCCAGCAGTAGGGCTAGTCAAAATAGGGGTGAGCAGTTCTTC